Presented here are 17 T cell receptor beta chains from one specimen sequenced in a study of CD4+ T cells in melanoma. TCRdb keeps only in-frame clones here, not all; method: immunoSEQ multiplex PCR. The repertoire consists of over 130,000 clones, with nearly 95% occurring once and the leading ten covering 1.5% to 1.7%. The receptors shown here come from a human donor with melanoma.

The genes are TRBV18 and TRBJ1-4, with D unclear. The CDR3 spans 14 residues. CDR1 and CDR2 (germline): KGHSH, LQKENI. V lost 5 bases and J 10 bases, leaving 17 bases between the germline ends. CDR3 DNA: TGTGCCAGCTCATTCTCGGGTAGGGAAGGAAAACTGTTTTTT. This gives the protein CASSFSGREGKLFF.

The V call is TRBV7-6, the J call TRBJ2-5; maybe TRBD1 (5 bases). The germline gives CDR1 SGHVS, CDR2 FNYEAQ. The CDR3 consists of 15 residues. V gave up 0 bases and J gave up 2 bases, with 10 bases separating them. CDR3 protein: CASSLADRIQETQYF. As DNA, the CDR3 is TGTGCCAGCAGCTTAGCTGACAGAATTCAAGAGACCCAGTACTTC.

As to this clone: The identical CDR3 is also encoded by other nucleotide sequences in the sample. The chain uses TRBV6-1 and TRBJ1-5; D remains unclear. CDR1 and CDR2 from the germline V gene are MNHNS and SASEGT. Trimming left V 2 bases short and J 2 bases short, with 7 bases between. The CDR3 has 14 residues. CDR3 sequence (DNA): TGTGCCAGCAGTGAATATGGAGGCAATCAGCCCCAGCATTTT. As protein: CASSEYGGNQPQHF.

The chain combines TRBV2 with TRBJ2-2, with D unclear. The CDR3 loop spans 15 amino acids. Germline lookup yields CDR1 SNHLY and CDR2 FYNNEI. The V gene lost 3 bases and the J gene lost 0 bases, with 8 bases spanning the gap. The CDR3 is CASSETNSNTGELFF. In DNA, the CDR3 is TGTGCCAGCAGTGAGACGAACTCGAACACCGGGGAGCTGTTTTTT. Full variable domain (rest looked up from reference TRBV2 and TRBJ2-2): EPEVTQTPSHQVTQMGQEVILRCVPISNHLYFYWYRQILGQKVEFLVSFYNNEISEKSEIFDDQFSVERPDGSNFTLKIRSTKLEDSAMYFCASSETNSNTGELFFGEGSRLTVL.

The chain combines TRBV5-4 with TRBJ1-6, with 7 bases that match TRBD1. The CDR3 loop spans 17 amino acids. V lost 4 bases, J lost 2 bases, and 9 bases stayed unmatched. Germline assignment: CDR1 SGHNT and CDR2 YYREEE (reference sequence). The CDR3 nucleotides read TGTGCCAGCAGCAAAGGGGGCGGAAGCGCCTATAATTCACCCCTCCACTTT. This encodes CASSKGGGSAYNSPLHF.

This rearrangement joins TRBV7-6 to TRBJ2-6; unclear D gene. With 9 bases removed from V and 0 bases from J, the gap between germline ends came to 6 bases. The length of the CDR3 is 13 residues. Looked up from germline, CDR1 is SGHVS and CDR2 is FNYEAQ. DNA for the CDR3: TGTGCCAGTTCCCACTCTGGGGCCAACGTCCTGACTTTC. Protein sequence: CASSHSGANVLTF.

The CDR3 region is CASSLGGPANSPLHF. In nucleotides, the CDR3 is TGCGCCAGCAGCTTGGGCGGACCAGCCAATTCACCCCTCCACTTT. The chain has TRBV5-1 and TRBJ1-6; unclear D gene. The CDR3 extends over 15 amino acids. From germline, CDR1 is SGHRS and CDR2 YFSETQ. Trimming shortened V by 0 bases and J by 7 bases, and 11 bases separated the two germline ends.

The gene calls are TRBV5-5 and TRBJ2-5, with 13 bases lining up with TRBD2. Germline V lookup: CDR1 SGHKS, CDR2 YYEKEE (reference sequence). The CDR3 spans 15 residues. With V trimmed by 5 bases and J by 1 base, 2 bases remained unmatched. The CDR3 nucleotides are TGTGCCAGCAGGACTAGCGGGGGGACCCAAGAGACCCAGTACTTC. Translated: CASRTSGGTQETQYF. The whole variable domain, filled in from reference TRBV5-5 and TRBJ2-5, reads DAGVTQSPTHLIKTRGQQVTLRCSPISGHKSVSWYQQVLGQGPQFIFQYYEKEERGRGNFPDRFSARQFPNYSSELNVNALLLGDSALYLCASRTSGGTQETQYFGPGTRLLVL.

The chain links TRBV6-1 to TRBJ2-3; 7 bases are shared with TRBD1. With V trimmed by 6 bases and J by 4 bases, 7 bases remained unmatched. This CDR3 has 14 amino acids. The germline CDR1 and CDR2 sequences are MNHNS and SASEGT. CDR3 DNA sequence: TGTGCCAGCAGGTGGACAGGAGACCCAGATACGCAGTATTTT. Its translation is CASRWTGDPDTQYF.

The rearrangement links TRBV2 to TRBJ1-4; 7 nucleotides align to TRBD1. The CDR3 is 19 residues long. Germline trimming cut 3 bases from V and 0 bases from J; bases unmatched to any gene: 13. The germline V gene has CDR1 SNHLY and CDR2 FYNNEI. This CDR3 is CASSDSRDRHRSTNEKLFF. In DNA form, the CDR3 reads TGTGCCAGCAGTGATAGTCGGGACAGACATCGTTCAACTAATGAAAAACTGTTTTTT.

CDR3 coding DNA: TGCAGCGTTAAGACAGGGAACTATGGCTACACCTTC. It encodes CSVKTGNYGYTF. The chain has TRBV29-1 and TRBJ1-2, with TRBD1 identical over 7 bases. V dropped 5 bases and J dropped 2; count of bases not matched to a gene: 2. This CDR3 spans 12 amino acids. Germline CDR1 and CDR2: SQVTM and ANQGSEA.

This clone was detected once. The chain couples TRBV10-3 to TRBJ1-3; unclear D gene. The CDR3 length is 13 residues. CDR1 and CDR2 (germline): ENHRY, SYGVKD. V was cut by 7 bases and J by 4 bases, with 11 bases left in between. The CDR3 region is CAITPQEGNTIYF. Written as DNA, the CDR3 is TGTGCCATCACTCCGCAGGAAGGAAACACCATATATTTT.

The chain carries TRBV25-1 and TRBJ1-4; 7 bases fit TRBD1. V dropped 7 bases and J dropped 7; count of bases not matched to a gene: 3. Germline V gene data show CDR1 as MGHDK and CDR2 as SYGVNS. The CDR3 runs 12 residues. This CDR3 reads CASNRGAEKLFF. The CDR3, as DNA: TGTGCCAGCAACAGGGGAGCTGAAAAACTGTTTTTT. Full variable domain (missing parts from reference TRBV25-1 and TRBJ1-4): EADIYQTPRYLVIGTGKKITLECSQTMGHDKMYWYQQDPGMELHLIHYSYGVNSTEKGDLSSESTVSRIRTEHFPLTLESARPSHTSQYLCASNRGAEKLFFGSGTQLSVL.

The rearrangement joins TRBV18 to TRBJ1-2; no clear D. Germline V gene sequence: CDR1 KGHSH, CDR2 LQKENI. V was clipped by 3 bases and J by 2 bases, with 13 bases between them. This CDR3 contains 15 residues. DNA for the CDR3: TGTGCCAGCTCACCGTCGCAGTTTACAAACTATGGCTACACCTTC. This encodes CASSPSQFTNYGYTF.

V usage is TRBV7-2 and J usage is TRBJ1-3; D not certain. The V end lost 3 bases, the J end lost 0 bases, and 9 bases lay between the germline ends. Germline V CDR1 and CDR2: SGHTA, FQGNSA. This CDR3 has 15 residues. In DNA, the CDR3 is TGTGCCAGCAGCTTGGGAGCTAACTCTGGAAACACCATATATTTT. It translates to CASSLGANSGNTIYF.

V is TRBV11-2 and J is TRBJ2-1, with TRBD2 identical over 10 bases. Trimming cost V 5 bases and J 7 bases; bases outside gene matches: 11. The CDR3 length is 16 residues. Germline CDR1 and CDR2: SGHAT and FQNNGV. The CDR3 is CASSIRASGGENEQFF. Here the CDR3 DNA reads TGTGCCAGCAGCATAAGGGCCAGCGGGGGGGAGAATGAGCAGTTCTTC.

This chain connects TRBV19 to TRBJ2-7; no clear D. The CDR3 runs 16 residues. V lost 1 base and J lost 2, with 15 bases in between. CDR1 is LNHDA and CDR2 is SQIVND in the germline V gene (reference sequence). CDR3 nucleotide sequence: TGTGCCAGTAGTATAGGCACTCTTCCTCCCACCTACGAGCAGTACTTC. This encodes CASSIGTLPPTYEQYF.